Sequencing of this T cell receptor (beta chain) was carried out in a study of T cell repertoires in cytomegalovirus infection. Study context: An indication of both CMV infection and matching HLA type came from public TCR beta signatures.

This clonotype was recorded a few times. Its antigen is not identified. General study points: In two of eight donors, the top clonotype was HLA-C-restricted CMV-specific. Using cumulative public TCR beta family frequency, the authors identified those who carried CMV together with the relevant HLA.

TCRdb analysed the reads with MiXCR anew, one entry per CDR3 protein. The sample carries hundreds of thousands of distinct CDR3 sequences, about 33% recorded once. Trimming pared 4 bases from V and 0 bases from J, leaving 12 bases between. Germline V gene lookup returns CDR1 MNHNS and CDR2 SASEGT. The CDR3 loop spans 15 amino acids. V gene TRBV6-1 combines with J gene TRBJ1-2; D perhaps matches TRBD1 (5 bases). This material consisted of cultured CD8+ T cells from PBMCs, taken from culture after CMV antigen stimulation. The receptor's source is a human donor in good health (CMV status not recorded). Some clones in this sample may be carry-over from other donors' samples. CDR3 loop: CASSAGPASNYGYTF. The CDR3 bases are TGTGCCAGCAGTGCAGGGCCAGCCTCTAACTATGGCTACACCTTC.